This is a list of T cell receptor beta chains from one sample in a study of blood T cell repertoires in COVID-19. Assay: immunoSEQ multiplex PCR; the TCRdb copy retains only in-frame clones and omits some. The sample consists of over 200,000 clones, about nine tenths of them appearing once. The material sequenced was peripheral blood. Every receptor here comes from a man aged 30-40 years with COVID-19, enrolled during active disease. CDR3s include the opening cysteine and the closing phenylalanine or tryptophan. The D gene is left open where the match is weak. The size field is filled for only some rows; it gives once, few, many or a size class.

d_call clone_size j_call cdr3_length v_call cdr3_nt cdr3_aa
TRBD1 NA TRBJ1-2 16 TRBV15 TGTGCCACCAGCAGAGACCGGGACAGTTCTAACTATGGCTACACCTTC CATSRDRDSSNYGYTF
NA NA TRBJ1-2 15 TRBV5-1 TGCGCCAGCAGCTTGAGGCCCGGGGGTAACTATGGCTACACCTTC CASSLRPGGNYGYTF
NA NA TRBJ1-1 13 TRBV5-1 TGCGCCAGCAGCTTGGGAGGGAACACTGAAGCTTTCTTT CASSLGGNTEAFF
NA NA TRBJ1-5 14 TRBV19 TGTGCCAGTAGTATAATTGCAGGGAATCAGCCCCAGCATTTT CASSIIAGNQPQHF
TRBD1 NA TRBJ2-7 14 TRBV5-4 TGTGCCAGCAGCTCGGGACAGGGGAGATACGAGCAGTACTTC CASSSGQGRYEQYF
TRBD1 NA TRBJ1-4 13 TRBV27 TGTGCCAGCAGTTTAGCAGGGGGAGAAAAACTGTTTTTT CASSLAGGEKLFF
TRBD2 once TRBJ2-3 19 TRBV14 TGTGCCAGCAGCCAAGATGAGCTAGCGGGGGGGCGGAGTAGGTATACGCAGTATTTT CASSQDELAGGRSRYTQYF
NA NA TRBJ2-2 13 TRBV12-5 TGTGCTAGTGGTACCGGGAACACCGGGGAGCTGTTTTTT CASGTGNTGELFF
NA NA TRBJ1-4 13 TRBV27 TGTGCCAGCAGTCTCCGTTCCTATGAAAAACTGTTTTTT CASSLRSYEKLFF
NA NA TRBJ1-5 13 TRBV28 TGTGCCAGCAGCGGACAGAACAATCAGCCCCAGCATTTT CASSGQNNQPQHF
NA few TRBJ2-3 13 TRBV14 TGTGCCAGCAGTTACAACAGGAGAGATACGCAGTATTTT CASSYNRRDTQYF
TRBD1 NA TRBJ2-1 15 TRBV7-9 TGTGCCAGCAGCTTAGGTGGGACAGGGATGGGTGAGCAGTTCTTC CASSLGGTGMGEQFF
NA NA TRBJ2-5 12 TRBV11-2 TGTGCCAGCAGCCAGATTGGAGAGACCCAGTACTTC CASSQIGETQYF
TRBD1 NA TRBJ2-1 16 TRBV5-4 TGTGCCAGCAGCCGCAGAGGACAGGGGGAGTTTGAATCGCAGTTCTTC CASSRRGQGEFESQFF
TRBD1 NA TRBJ1-1 16 TRBV27 TGTGCCAGCAGTTCTTGGACAGGGGGCTTGGACACTGAAGCTTTCTTT CASSSWTGGLDTEAFF
TRBD1 NA TRBJ2-7 15 TRBV18 TGTGCCAGCTCACCCCCGGGACAGGGTTATAACGAGCAGTACTTC CASSPPGQGYNEQYF
TRBD2 NA TRBJ2-1 15 TRBV7-9 TGTGCCAGCCATAACCCTGGCGGGAGGAGAGAAGAGCAGTTCTTC CASHNPGGRREEQFF
NA NA TRBJ1-1 17 TRBV7-6 TGTGCCAGCAGCTACCGGGATCCGAGGAGCCTGAACACTGAAGCTTTCTTT CASSYRDPRSLNTEAFF
NA NA TRBJ1-2 11 TRBV2 TGTGCCAGCAGTGTGTACGGGGGCTACACCTTC CASSVYGGYTF
TRBD1 NA TRBJ2-7 16 TRBV24-1 TGTGCCACCAGTGACCTCCCAGGGGGCGGGATGGGCGAGCAGTACTTC CATSDLPGGGMGEQYF
NA NA TRBJ2-5 13 TRBV2 TGTGCCAGCAGTTTTCAGGGTTGGGAGACCCAGTACTTC CASSFQGWETQYF
NA once TRBJ1-1 13 TRBV27 TGTGCCAGCAGTCGAACACCGAACACTGAAGCTTTCTTT CASSRTPNTEAFF
NA NA TRBJ1-5 14 TRBV19 TGTGCCAGTAATGGGGGCTTAGGCAATCAGCCCCAGCATTTT CASNGGLGNQPQHF
NA NA TRBJ2-3 13 TRBV29-1 TGCAGCGTTGAAGACAGGGTAACAGATACGCAGTATTTT CSVEDRVTDTQYF
TRBD1 NA TRBJ2-1 15 TRBV4-3 TGCGCCAGCAGCCAAAGGGACAGGGAGTTTTTCGAGCAGTTCTTC CASSQRDREFFEQFF
TRBD1 once TRBJ1-4 17 TRBV5-1 TGCGCCAGCAGCTTAGGACAGGGGTCGGCAACTAATGAAAAACTGTTTTTT CASSLGQGSATNEKLFF
TRBD1 NA TRBJ1-2 16 TRBV9 TGTGCCAGCAGCTCCCGACAGGGGGAAAGGTTGTATGGCTACACCTTC CASSSRQGERLYGYTF
TRBD1 NA TRBJ2-4 14 TRBV5-1 TGCGCCAGCAGCGCACAGGGGGCGGAGGGCATTCAGTACTTC CASSAQGAEGIQYF
NA NA TRBJ2-3 15 TRBV29-1 TGCAGCGTTGAAGATCGCATAGCTAGCACAGATACGCAGTATTTT CSVEDRIASTDTQYF
TRBD2 NA TRBJ2-3 15 TRBV9 TGTGCCAGCAGCTCCACTAGCGGGGTGTCAGATACGCAGTATTTT CASSSTSGVSDTQYF
TRBD1 NA TRBJ2-2 15 TRBV2 TGTGCCAGCAGTGGGGGACAGGGGTTTGGCGGGGAGCTGTTTTTT CASSGGQGFGGELFF
NA NA TRBJ1-4 12 TRBV2 TGTGCCAGCAGTAGCTCAGACGGGAAACTGTTTTTT CASSSSDGKLFF
NA NA TRBJ2-3 16 TRBV6-5 TGTGCCAGCAGTTACGAGGACAGCCTATTTCCCGATACGCAGTATTTT CASSYEDSLFPDTQYF
NA NA TRBJ2-2 16 TRBV5-5 TGTGCCAGCAGCTTGGCTGGCAGGGGCCTCACCGGGGAGCTGTTTTTT CASSLAGRGLTGELFF
NA NA TRBJ2-2 13 TRBV6-5 TGTGCCAGCAGGAATCTAGCTTCCGGGGAGCTGTTTTTT CASRNLASGELFF
NA NA TRBJ1-5 17 TRBV21-1 TGTGCCAGCAGCTCCCCCGGGACAGGCCATAGCAATCAGCCCCAGCATTTT CASSSPGTGHSNQPQHF
NA NA TRBJ2-7 14 TRBV19 TGTGCCAGTAGTATTGCGCGGGGCATCTACGAGCAGTACTTC CASSIARGIYEQYF
TRBD1 NA TRBJ2-7 13 TRBV19 TGTGCCAGTTTGGACAGGGATGCCTACGAGCAGTACTTC CASLDRDAYEQYF
TRBD1 NA TRBJ1-2 15 TRBV5-5 TGTGCCAGCAGCTTATTGGGACAGGGTGGCTATGGCTACACCTTC CASSLLGQGGYGYTF
TRBD2 NA TRBJ2-1 15 TRBV10-3 TGTGCCATCAGTGTAAGCGGGAGCTCCTACAATGAGCAGTTCTTC CAISVSGSSYNEQFF